Below, 24 T cell receptor beta chains from the same sample are listed, as sequenced in a study of T cell repertoires in cytomegalovirus infection. MiXCR, applied by TCRdb to the reads, yields one record per CDR3 protein. The sample holds approximately 730,000 distinct CDR3 sequences, about 33% seen once. Their antigens are not known. The sample consisted of cultured PBMCs, taken from culture after CMV antigen stimulation. The receptors stem from a human donor in good health (CMV status not recorded). Some clones in this sample may be carry-over from other donors' samples.

The sample holds a few counts of this clonotype. CDR3 nucleotides: TGTGCCAGCACCCTGGAGGGATTCGTCAATCAGCCCCAGCATTTT. Encoded protein: CASTLEGFVNQPQHF. The genes are TRBV2 and TRBJ1-5, with D uncertain. V lost 7 bases and J 3 bases, leaving 16 bases between the germline ends. Germline V gene sequence: CDR1 SNHLY, CDR2 FYNNEI. The CDR3 has 15 residues.

This clonotype has only a few counts. The chain is built from TRBV10-3 and TRBJ2-3; 8 positions agree with TRBD1. The germline V gene has CDR1 ENHRY and CDR2 SYGVKD. The CDR3 spans 15 residues. Trimming at V came to 4 bases and at J to 2 bases, leaving 5 bases not matched to a gene. Here the CDR3 DNA reads TGTGCCATCAGTGGGGGGGACAGGCCCACAGATACGCAGTATTTT. This sequence encodes CAISGGDRPTDTQYF.

This clonotype came up a few times. The CDR3 DNA reads as TGTGCCAGCAGACCGACTAGCGGGAGTACTCATACGCAGTATTTT. Its translation: CASRPTSGSTHTQYF. V gene TRBV5-5 combines with J gene TRBJ2-3, with 12 bases aligning to TRBD2. Trimming cost V 5 bases and J 7 bases; bases outside gene matches: 8. CDR1 is SGHKS and CDR2 is YYEKEE in the germline V gene (reference sequence). The CDR3 length is 15 residues.

This clonotype turned up a few times. The CDR3 protein is CASSPLDPRGMNTEAFF. CDR3 DNA: TGTGCCAGCAGTCCCCTGGACCCCCGGGGGATGAACACTGAAGCTTTCTTT. This rearrangement joins TRBV6-1 to TRBJ1-1; D is perhaps TRBD1 (5 bases). CDR3 length: 17 residues. V was shortened by 5 bases and J by 0 bases, with 19 bases between the two germline ends. The germline V gene has CDR1 MNHNS and CDR2 SASEGT.

This clonotype was found many times. This rearrangement joins TRBV7-2 to TRBJ1-6; D may be TRBD1 (5 bases). The CDR3 runs to 14 residues. Per the germline V gene, CDR1 is SGHTA and CDR2 is FQGNSA. V was shortened by 2 bases and J by 9 bases, with 11 bases between the two germline ends. CDR3 nucleotides: TGTGCCAGCAGCTTAATAGGGGAGAGTTCACCCCTCCACTTT. Its protein product is CASSLIGESSPLHF.

The genes are TRBV20-1 and TRBJ2-1, with D perhaps matching TRBD2 (6 bases). Trimming took 6 bases from V and 8 from J, leaving 14 bases between them. Germline V gene data show CDR1 as DFQATT and CDR2 as SNEGSKA (reference sequence). The CDR3 loop spans 12 amino acids. The CDR3 loop reads CSARLRRDEQFF. The CDR3 DNA reads TGCAGTGCCCGACTCCGGAGGGATGAGCAGTTCTTC.

In this sample, this clonotype turned up many times. V gene TRBV7-9 combines with J gene TRBJ2-3; 9 nucleotides align to TRBD2. After removal of 6 bases from V and 6 bases from J, the junction contained 7 bases not matched to a gene. The CDR3 is made up of 14 amino acids. The germline V gene has CDR1 SEHNR and CDR2 FQNEAQ (reference sequence). This chain's CDR3 is CASSSGRAWDTQYF. CDR3 bases: TGTGCCAGCAGTAGCGGGAGAGCCTGGGATACGCAGTATTTT.

This chain connects TRBV27 to TRBJ2-7, with 9 bases fitting TRBD1. The V segment lost 8 bases and the J segment 5 bases; nucleotides outside the gene matches: 7. The CDR3 has 13 amino acids. Per the germline V gene, CDR1 is MNHEY and CDR2 is SMNVEV (reference sequence). Here the CDR3 DNA reads TGTGCCAGCCCGGGACAGGGTGTGGACGAGCAGTACTTC. It is translated as CASPGQGVDEQYF.

The chain employs TRBV7-6 and TRBJ2-1; no clear D. Looked up from germline, CDR1 is SGHVS and CDR2 is FNYEAQ. This CDR3 contains 13 residues. V was trimmed by 3 bases and J by 6 bases, leaving 9 bases between them. The CDR3 sequence is CASSFDGPNEQFF. The CDR3 coding sequence is TGTGCCAGCAGCTTCGACGGACCCAATGAGCAGTTCTTC.

The chain couples TRBV7-2 to TRBJ2-1; tentatively, D is TRBD1 (6 bases). V shed 1 base and J shed 8 bases, with 15 bases lying between them. Germline CDR1 reads SGHTA; CDR2 reads FQGNSA. The CDR3 consists of 15 residues. CDR3 loop: CASSLGGRAGDEQFF. As DNA, the CDR3 is TGTGCCAGCAGCTTAGGGGGGCGGGCCGGAGATGAGCAGTTCTTC.

This clonotype was seen a single time. The chain joins TRBV2 to TRBJ2-4; TRBD2 matches at 9 bases. Unmatched junction bases numbered 11, after V lost 5 bases and J lost 0 bases. The CDR3 covers 18 residues. Germline CDR1 reads SNHLY; CDR2 reads FYNNEI. The CDR3 sequence is CASSRSGGPLLAKNIQYF. CDR3 in DNA: TGTGCCAGCAGTCGCAGCGGGGGGCCACTATTAGCCAAAAACATTCAGTACTTC.

The V and J genes are TRBV7-9 and TRBJ2-3, with D perhaps TRBD2 (6 bases). Looked up from germline, CDR1 is SEHNR and CDR2 is FQNEAQ (reference sequence). V lost 1 base and J 7 bases, leaving 21 bases between the germline ends. The CDR3 contains 17 residues. In nucleotides, the CDR3 is TGTGCCAGCAGCTTAGAACTGGCCGGGGAGGCCAGGAATACGCAGTATTTT. Protein product: CASSLELAGEARNTQYF.

This clonotype was observed a few times. This sequence joins TRBV7-6 and TRBJ2-2; no firm D call. In germline, CDR1 is SGHVS, CDR2 FNYEAQ. The CDR3 extends over 13 amino acids. Deletions cut 1 base from V and 7 bases from J, with 7 bases between. DNA of the CDR3: TGTGCCAGCAGCTTAGATCTAGGCGGGGAGCTGTTTTTT. Its protein product is CASSLDLGGELFF. The full variable domain, rest sourced from reference TRBV7-6 and TRBJ2-2, is GAGVSQSPRYKVTKRGQDVALRCDPISGHVSLYWYRQALGQGPEFLTYFNYEAQQDKSGLPNDRFSAERPEGSISTLTIQRTEQRDSAMYRCASSLDLGGELFFGEGSRLTVL.

This chain uses TRBV5-6 with TRBJ1-5, with D unclear. This CDR3 is 14 amino acids long. Germline-derived CDR1 and CDR2 are SGHDT and YYEEEE. The V and J ends lost 0 bases and 4 bases respectively, with 8 bases between them. The CDR3 loop reads CASSLGAGNQPQHF. As DNA, the CDR3 is TGTGCCAGCAGCTTGGGCGCGGGGAATCAGCCCCAGCATTTT.

This clonotype was detected a few times. The V and J genes are TRBV4-1 and TRBJ2-5; TRBD1 agrees at 12 bases. Trimming at V came to 1 base and at J to 10 bases, leaving 10 bases not matched to a gene. The CDR3 has 16 amino acids. CDR1 MGHRA and CDR2 YSYEKL come from the germline V gene. In DNA, the CDR3 is TGCGCCAGCAGCCAAGTAAGAGGGACAGGGGGCGCCGACCAGTACTTC. It specifies CASSQVRGTGGADQYF.

V usage is TRBV20-1 and J usage is TRBJ2-3; D possibly uses TRBD1 or TRBD2 (5 bases each). The CDR3 extends over 17 amino acids. The germline gives CDR1 DFQATT, CDR2 SNEGSKA (reference sequence). V dropped 2 bases and J dropped 6 bases, with 24 bases sitting between them. The CDR3 nucleotides read TGCAGTGCTAGACTCTCGTTTGCCGGGGCAAGGTTGGATACGCAGTATTTT. Protein product: CSARLSFAGARLDTQYF.

This chain joins TRBV5-6 and TRBJ1-1; D is ambiguous. Germline assignment: CDR1 SGHDT and CDR2 YYEEEE. The CDR3 runs 14 residues. Trimming removed 4 bases at V and 0 bases at J, with 10 bases between. CDR3 coding DNA: TGTGCCAGCAGCCGTCGGCTTTTGAACACTGAAGCTTTCTTT. Its protein is CASSRRLLNTEAFF.

The chain carries TRBV29-1 and TRBJ2-2; 8 bases are shared with TRBD2. The germline CDR1 and CDR2 sequences are SQVTM and ANQGSEA. This CDR3 has 15 residues. Trimming at V came to 1 base and at J to 6 bases, leaving 7 bases not matched to a gene. CDR3 region: CSVEVGAGVPGELFF. CDR3 bases: TGCAGCGTTGAAGTTGGAGCGGGAGTACCCGGGGAGCTGTTTTTT.

This rearrangement joins TRBV6-2 or TRBV6-3 to TRBJ1-2; D unclear. Germline V lookup: CDR1 MNHEY, CDR2 SVGEGT. V was trimmed by 2 bases and J by 6 bases, leaving 19 bases between them. This CDR3 has 16 amino acids. CDR3 sequence (DNA): TGTGCCAGCAGTTACCCTACGCCCGGCAGAGGAGATGGCTACACCTTC. Its protein product is CASSYPTPGRGDGYTF.

The gene calls are TRBV7-8 and TRBJ2-3, with unresolved D. The V and J ends lost 1 base and 4 bases respectively, with 12 bases between them. The CDR3 loop spans 15 amino acids. Germline V CDR1 and CDR2: SGHVS, FQNEAQ. CDR3 in DNA: TGTGCCAGCAGCTTAGTCAGGCCAGCTGCAGATACGCAGTATTTT. This sequence encodes CASSLVRPAADTQYF.

The V gene is TRBV19, the J gene TRBJ1-2; no clear D gene. Trimming took 3 bases from V and 4 from J, leaving 15 bases between them. The germline V gene has CDR1 LNHDA and CDR2 SQIVND (reference sequence). The CDR3 contains 15 residues. The chain's CDR3 is CASSIIPTIRYGYTF. The CDR3 nucleotides read TGTGCCAGTAGTATCATCCCCACAATCCGCTATGGCTACACCTTC.

V usage is TRBV6-4 and J usage is TRBJ2-2, with a possible D match to TRBD2 (5 bases). The V gene's germline CDR1 is MRHNA and CDR2 SNTAGT. The CDR3 is 13 amino acids. V was pared by 2 bases and J by 5 bases, with 6 bases between. The CDR3 DNA is TGTGCCAGCAGTGACCCGGGGACCGGGGAGCTGTTTTTT. As protein: CASSDPGTGELFF.

The chain is built from TRBV6-5 and TRBJ1-4; D may be TRBD1 (5 bases). The V and J ends lost 6 bases and 5 bases respectively, with 19 bases between them. The CDR3 is 16 amino acids. Germline V lookup: CDR1 MNHEY, CDR2 SVGAGI. The CDR3 sequence: CASSPAARVLNEKLFF. Here the CDR3 DNA reads TGTGCCAGCAGCCCCGCGGCCAGGGTGTTAAATGAAAAACTGTTTTTT.

Only a few counts were recorded for this clonotype. This chain links TRBV7-6 with TRBJ2-5; perhaps TRBD2 as D (7 bases). The CDR3 extends over 18 amino acids. The V gene's germline CDR1 is SGHVS and CDR2 FNYEAQ. V dropped 4 bases and J dropped 6 bases, with 27 bases sitting between them. In nucleotides, the CDR3 is TGTGCCAGCAGCTCCTGGTCGAGACGGGGGGCCCTAGGAAAGACCCAGTACTTC. This encodes CASSSWSRRGALGKTQYF.